Following are 26 T cell receptor beta chains from one sample sequenced in a study of cytomegalovirus exposure and HLA in healthy donors. The PCR contained 60 Vbeta and 13 Jbeta primers. Measured with immunoSEQ multiplex PCR; TCRdb has only the in-frame clones, and not every one. The data show about 120,000 clones, 75% seen once. Sequenced: PBMCs. The receptors come from a woman between 40 and 55 years old in good health and CMV-seropositive.

The chain joins TRBV6-5 to TRBJ1-4, with D perhaps matching TRBD1 (5 bases). The germline CDR1 and CDR2 sequences are MNHEY and SVGAGI. The CDR3 is 16 residues long. The V and J ends lost 4 bases and 7 bases respectively, with 19 bases between them. CDR3 protein: CASSLLRDPGGEKLFF. Here the CDR3 DNA reads TGTGCCAGCAGTTTACTCCGGGACCCGGGAGGTGAAAAACTGTTTTTT.

This clone was detected only a few times. The gene calls are TRBV5-5 and TRBJ1-2, with TRBD1 as a possible D gene (6 bases). V lost 6 bases, J lost 12 bases, and 21 bases lay in between. CDR3 size: 13 residues. CDR1 and CDR2 from the germline V gene are SGHKS and YYEKEE (reference sequence). For the CDR3, the DNA is TGTGCCAGCAACATAATAACAGGGTATCACAACACCTTC. Amino acids: CASNIITGYHNTF.

This chain connects TRBV5-1 to TRBJ2-7; weak D call: TRBD1 (5 bases). Germline V CDR1 and CDR2: SGHRS, YFSETQ. The CDR3 is 11 residues long. Trimming cost V 5 bases and J 2 bases, with 5 bases left between them. The CDR3 nucleotides are TGCGCCAGCAGGGGGCCCTACGAGCAGTACTTC. Translation gives CASRGPYEQYF. The whole variable domain, filled in from reference TRBV5-1 and TRBJ2-7, reads KAGVTQTPRYLIKTRGQQVTLSCSPISGHRSVSWYQQTPGQGLQFLFEYFSETQRNKGNFPGRFSGRQFSNSRSEMNVSTLELGDSALYLCASRGPYEQYFGPGTRLTVT.

The chain recombines TRBV19 with TRBJ1-1; TRBD1 matches 9 bases. The CDR3 is 15 amino acids. After removal of 6 bases from V and 4 bases from J, the junction contained 9 bases not matched to a gene. Looked up from germline, CDR1 is LNHDA and CDR2 is SQIVND (reference sequence). The CDR3 DNA is TGTGCCAGTAGGGAAACCGGGACAGGGCGCACTGAAGCTTTCTTT. Its translation: CASRETGTGRTEAFF.

The chain couples TRBV7-2 to TRBJ2-2, with 7 bases that match TRBD2. In germline, CDR1 is SGHTA, CDR2 FQGNSA. V was pared by 6 bases and J by 2 bases, with 3 bases of the junction left unmatched. This CDR3 contains 14 residues. This CDR3 is CASSWDYNTGELFF. The CDR3 DNA reads as TGTGCCAGCAGTTGGGACTATAACACCGGGGAGCTGTTTTTT.

This clone was seen a few times. This rearrangement joins TRBV5-1 to TRBJ1-4, with 10 bases lining up with TRBD1. The V gene end was trimmed by 0 bases and the J gene end by 4 bases; junction bases not matched to a gene: 9. From germline, CDR1 is SGHRS and CDR2 YFSETQ. CDR3 length: 18 amino acids. CDR3 protein: CASSLGDRGLRVNEKLFF. In DNA form, the CDR3 reads TGCGCCAGCAGCTTGGGGGACAGGGGATTAAGGGTTAATGAAAAACTGTTTTTT.

This sequence joins TRBV6-1 and TRBJ2-1; 7 bases align to TRBD1. The trim removed 4 bases at V and 8 bases at J, leaving 11 bases unmatched. There are 15 residues in the CDR3. Germline V lookup: CDR1 MNHNS, CDR2 SASEGT. The CDR3 loop reads CASSADATGSYEQFF. Here the CDR3 DNA reads TGTGCCAGCAGTGCAGATGCGACAGGGAGCTATGAGCAGTTCTTC.

The chain employs TRBV7-8 and TRBJ2-2; TRBD1 matches at 8 bases. Germline values: CDR1 SGHVS, CDR2 FQNEAQ. The CDR3 sequence is 19 residues long. J lost 5 bases, V lost 0 bases, and 14 bases had no gene match. The CDR3 here is CASSLAPEQGVWGTGELFF. CDR3 nucleotides: TGTGCCAGCAGCTTAGCTCCCGAACAGGGGGTTTGGGGAACCGGGGAGCTGTTTTTT.

The chain combines TRBV7-6 with TRBJ2-7; 8 positions match TRBD1. The CDR3 is made up of 15 amino acids. V was pared by 1 base and J by 5 bases, with 7 bases of the junction left unmatched. From germline, CDR1 is SGHVS and CDR2 FNYEAQ. As DNA, the CDR3 is TGTGCCAGCAGCTTAGATCGGGACAGGAATCACGAGCAGTACTTC. The encoded protein is CASSLDRDRNHEQYF.

This sequence joins TRBV6-5 and TRBJ1-1; D might be TRBD1 (6 bases). CDR3 length: 14 amino acids. In germline, CDR1 is MNHEY, CDR2 SVGAGI. V was trimmed by 5 bases and J by 8 bases, leaving 18 bases between them. The chain's CDR3 is CASSTRAGATEAFF. CDR3 sequence (DNA): TGTGCCAGCAGTACCCGAGCGGGGGCGACAGAAGCTTTCTTT.

The chain uses TRBV5-4 and TRBJ2-3, with TRBD2 identical over 8 bases. The CDR3 sequence is 14 residues long. The germline gives CDR1 SGHNT, CDR2 YYREEE (reference sequence). V was pared by 6 bases and J by 9 bases, with 12 bases of the junction left unmatched. CDR3 amino acids: CASTPAGGSFTQYF. CDR3 coding DNA: TGTGCCAGCACGCCGGCGGGGGGTTCCTTCACGCAGTATTTT.

The rearrangement joins TRBV19 to TRBJ1-4, with D perhaps matching TRBD1 (5 bases). The germline V gene encodes CDR1 LNHDA and CDR2 SQIVND (reference sequence). Trimming took 7 bases from V and 2 from J, leaving 11 bases between them. The length of the CDR3 is 14 residues. The CDR3 loop reads CASMGGATNEKLFF. CDR3 coding DNA: TGTGCCAGTATGGGGGGAGCCACTAATGAAAAACTGTTTTTT.

The genes are TRBV19 and TRBJ1-5, with D possibly being TRBD1 (6 bases). V lost 3 bases and J 1 base, leaving 13 bases between the germline ends. The CDR3 extends over 16 amino acids. Germline values: CDR1 LNHDA, CDR2 SQIVND (reference sequence). The CDR3 DNA reads TGTGCCAGTAGTATCGAACAGGGAAGGAGCAATCAGCCCCAGCATTTT. Its translation is CASSIEQGRSNQPQHF.

This clone was counted between two and nine times. This chain uses TRBV5-1 with TRBJ2-7; maybe TRBD1 (7 bases). V was trimmed by 2 bases and J by 2 bases, leaving 17 bases between them. The CDR3 runs to 16 residues. Germline V gene data show CDR1 as SGHRS and CDR2 as YFSETQ. DNA of the CDR3: TGCGCCAGCAGCTTAAAGGGCGGGACAGCTGCCTACGAGCAGTACTTC. It encodes CASSLKGGTAAYEQYF.

The chain joins TRBV5-1 to TRBJ1-6; the D gene is possibly TRBD1 (6 bases). The CDR3 is 13 amino acids. The germline V gene has CDR1 SGHRS and CDR2 YFSETQ. V was pared by 3 bases and J by 8 bases, with 9 bases between. The CDR3 sequence: CASSWTVDSPLHF. The CDR3 DNA follows: TGCGCCAGCAGCTGGACAGTCGATTCACCCCTCCACTTT.

V is TRBV28 and J is TRBJ2-2; TRBD1 aligns across 10 bases. CDR1 MDHEN and CDR2 SYDVKM come from the germline V gene. This CDR3 is built from 15 residues. Trimming cost V 5 bases and J 7 bases; bases outside gene matches: 7. The CDR3 region is CASSPKTGGGGELFF. CDR3 coding DNA: TGTGCCAGCAGTCCGAAGACAGGGGGCGGCGGGGAGCTGTTTTTT.

This chain uses TRBV15 with TRBJ1-4; 8 bases match TRBD1. This CDR3 is 14 amino acids long. The germline CDR1 and CDR2 sequences are LNHNV and YYDKDF (reference sequence). The V gene end was trimmed by 5 bases and the J gene end by 8 bases; junction bases not matched to a gene: 7. As DNA, the CDR3 is TGTGCCACCAGCGGGCAGGGGGCAGGAGAAAAACTGTTTTTT. This translates into CATSGQGAGEKLFF.

This clone showed up just once. The rearrangement uses TRBV7-2 and TRBJ1-1, with 9 nucleotides matching TRBD1. With 4 bases clipped from V and 1 base from J, the junction kept 4 bases outside the gene matches. This CDR3 is built from 15 residues. The germline V gene encodes CDR1 SGHTA and CDR2 FQGNSA. CDR3 region: CASSSRDRANTEAFF. The CDR3 region has the DNA TGTGCCAGCAGCTCCCGGGACAGGGCGAACACTGAAGCTTTCTTT.

This chain's CDR3 is CAWSVGGLNQPQHF. In DNA form, the CDR3 reads TGTGCCTGGAGTGTAGGTGGGCTCAATCAGCCCCAGCATTTT. The V gene is TRBV30, the J gene TRBJ1-5; unclear D gene. The CDR3 runs 14 residues. Germline V gene sequence: CDR1 GTSNPN, CDR2 SVGIG (reference sequence). V was shortened by 0 bases and J by 3 bases, with 9 bases between the two germline ends.

In this sample, this clone turned up a few times. The chain carries TRBV6-1 and TRBJ1-1; weak D call: TRBD1 (5 bases). Germline V gene data show CDR1 as MNHNS and CDR2 as SASEGT. CDR3 length: 14 residues. V shed 2 bases and J shed 4 bases, with 11 bases lying between them. The DNA of the CDR3 is TGTGCCAGCAGTGAATGGGGCCTGAGCACTGAAGCTTTCTTT. It yields the protein CASSEWGLSTEAFF.

The chain uses TRBV7-2 and TRBJ1-2; TRBD1 might be the D (6 bases). Between the trimmed V and J ends, which lost 6 bases and 8 bases, there was a span of 16 bases. Germline CDR1 SGHTA, CDR2 FQGNSA. The CDR3 runs 13 residues. The CDR3 DNA follows: TGTGCCAGCAGTCGGGACACGATTGGCGGCTACACCTTC. Translated: CASSRDTIGGYTF.

This sequence joins TRBV5-1 and TRBJ1-4, with D tentatively TRBD1 (6 bases). Between the trimmed V and J ends, which lost 6 bases and 2 bases, there was a span of 14 bases. The germline V gene encodes CDR1 SGHRS and CDR2 YFSETQ. The CDR3 has 15 residues. The CDR3 sequence: CASTRGGSTNEKLFF. CDR3 in DNA: TGCGCCAGCACCCGAGGGGGATCTACTAATGAAAAACTGTTTTTT. Based on the CDR3 plus reference TRBV5-1 and TRBJ1-4, the full variable domain is KAGVTQTPRYLIKTRGQQVTLSCSPISGHRSVSWYQQTPGQGLQFLFEYFSETQRNKGNFPGRFSGRQFSNSRSEMNVSTLELGDSALYLCASTRGGSTNEKLFFGSGTQLSVL.

This chain connects TRBV7-2 to TRBJ2-7; 14 bases are shared with TRBD2. V trimming: 6 bases; J trimming: 2 bases; junction bases outside the gene matches: 6. Germline assignment: CDR1 SGHTA and CDR2 FQGNSA. The CDR3 runs 16 residues. The chain's CDR3 is CASSKRTSGGPYEQYF. The CDR3 DNA reads as TGTGCCAGCAGTAAACGGACTAGCGGGGGGCCCTACGAGCAGTACTTC.

Here the CDR3 reads CAWSAPGDSPLHF. CDR3 coding DNA: TGTGCCTGGAGTGCCCCGGGGGATTCACCCCTCCACTTT. The chain recombines TRBV30 with TRBJ1-6; TRBD1 is a possible D gene (5 bases). The germline V gene encodes CDR1 GTSNPN and CDR2 SVGIG (reference sequence). V lost 1 base and J lost 8, with 9 bases in between. CDR3 length: 13 residues.

This clone was observed a handful of times. The V call is TRBV2, the J call TRBJ2-7; 11 positions match TRBD1. V lost 11 bases and J lost 4; bases outside the gene matches: 16. The length of the CDR3 is 16 residues. Germline assignment: CDR1 SNHLY and CDR2 FYNNEI. In DNA form, the CDR3 reads TGTGCCTCCCGTCCTGCACCGGGACAGGGGGGTTACGAGCAGTACTTC. This translates into CASRPAPGQGGYEQYF.

This chain connects TRBV30 to TRBJ2-3, with 9 bases identical to TRBD2. CDR3 length equals 16 residues. The trim removed 4 bases at V and 0 bases at J, leaving 8 bases unmatched. In germline, CDR1 is GTSNPN, CDR2 SVGIG (reference sequence). The CDR3 loop reads CAWTRGAGGSTDTQYF. Written as DNA, the CDR3 is TGTGCCTGGACCCGAGGGGCGGGGGGGAGCACAGATACGCAGTATTTT.